This TCR beta chain originates from a study of blood T cell repertoires in COVID-19. The method was immunoSEQ multiplex PCR; TCRdb's version includes in-frame clones alone and lacks a portion of them. The data contain around 500,000 clones, approximately 90% of them singletons. The sequence was collected from a woman aged 40 to 50 who had recovered from COVID-19. The material sequenced was PBMCs or T cells enriched from blood (not recorded which).

In DNA, the CDR3 is TGTGCCAGCAGCCAAGATAAGTTCTGGTTTGGCGGCGATGAGCAGTTCTTC. Amino acid sequence: CASSQDKFWFGGDEQFF. The chain has TRBV3-1 (or the pseudogene TRBV3-2) and TRBJ2-1; D gene ambiguous. Trimming took 0 bases from V and 8 from J, leaving 20 bases between them. CDR3 length: 17 amino acids. From germline, CDR1 is LGHDT and CDR2 YNNKEL (reference sequence).